A single sample gave rise to the 25 T cell receptor beta chains below, sequenced in a study of T-cell reconstitution after alpha-beta-depleted transplantation in children. Molecular barcoding with unique molecular identifiers was used for the TCRbeta library. Using its own MiXCR run on the PCR reads, TCRdb lists one record per CDR3 protein. The sample records around 440,000 distinct CDR3 sequences, roughly a tenth being singletons. The input for sequencing was PBMCs, taken before TCRalphabeta/CD19-depleted stem cell transplant. The receptors stem from a child aged 2 to 10 with inherited bone marrow failure, due to receive a stem cell transplant.

This sequence joins TRBV7-9 and TRBJ2-5, with TRBD1 matching over 8 bases. Germline CDR1 is SEHNR and CDR2 is FQNEAQ (reference sequence). The CDR3 loop spans 17 amino acids. V lost 7 bases, J lost 4 bases, and 17 bases stayed unmatched. In DNA, the CDR3 is TGTGCCAGCAACCCAGTCTGGCCAGGGGGCGGAACAGAGACCCAGTACTTC. Protein sequence: CASNPVWPGGGTETQYF.

This clonotype was counted between two and nine times. V is TRBV11-2 and J is TRBJ1-2, with D possibly TRBD1 on 5 matching bases. V was shortened by 3 bases and J by 8 bases, with 13 bases between the two germline ends. The length of the CDR3 is 13 residues. Per germline, CDR1 SGHAT and CDR2 FQNNGV. CDR3 residues: CASSLTPRGGYTF. CDR3 in DNA: TGTGCCAGCAGCTTGACACCGAGGGGCGGCTACACCTTC.

This clonotype was seen at least ten times. V usage is TRBV19 and J usage is TRBJ1-5; D not certain. This CDR3 contains 17 residues. With 6 bases removed from V and 0 bases from J, the gap between germline ends came to 18 bases. CDR1 is LNHDA and CDR2 is SQIVND in the germline V gene (reference sequence). The CDR3 spells CASRSLGKVHSNQPQHF. The CDR3 DNA sequence: TGTGCCAGTAGATCCCTAGGGAAGGTTCATAGCAATCAGCCCCAGCATTTT.

This clonotype was found many times. The chain recombines TRBV24-1 with TRBJ1-2; D is unresolved. Per germline, CDR1 KGHDR and CDR2 SFDVKD. The CDR3 totals 12 residues. V lost 4 bases, J lost 5 bases, and 7 bases lay in between. The CDR3 is CATSDPPYGYTF. The CDR3 nucleotides read TGTGCCACCAGTGACCCTCCGTATGGCTACACCTTC.

This clonotype was picked up many times. V and J are TRBV5-1 and TRBJ2-3; a weak D match, TRBD1 (6 bases). The CDR3 sequence is 16 residues long. Germline lookup yields CDR1 SGHRS and CDR2 YFSETQ. V was trimmed by 1 base and J by 2 bases, leaving 14 bases between them. CDR3 protein: CASSLIATGATDTQYF. CDR3 nucleotides: TGCGCCAGCAGCTTGATAGCGACAGGCGCCACAGATACGCAGTATTTT.

This clonotype has at least ten counts. The chain carries TRBV28 and TRBJ2-5; D is ambiguous. This CDR3 has 13 residues. Germline CDR1 reads MDHEN; CDR2 reads SYDVKM. With 6 bases removed from V and 5 bases from J, the gap between germline ends came to 13 bases. The CDR3 DNA reads as TGTGCCAGCAGGGGCAGAAGAAGGGAGACCCAGTACTTC. Its translation is CASRGRRRETQYF.

The CDR3 coding sequence is TGCGCCAGCGCAGGCCAGGGGGCGTCCGGGGAGACCCAGTACTTC. Amino acid sequence: CASAGQGASGETQYF. The gene calls are TRBV5-1 and TRBJ2-5; 8 positions agree with TRBD1. The germline V gene encodes CDR1 SGHRS and CDR2 YFSETQ. This CDR3 region has 15 residues. V shed 7 bases, J shed 5 bases, and the junction held 13 bases outside the gene matches.

The table lists this clonotype with many counts. The chain employs TRBV28 and TRBJ1-6; TRBD1 might be the D (5 bases). Germline V gene data show CDR1 as MDHEN and CDR2 as SYDVKM. The CDR3 has 14 amino acids. V dropped 3 bases and J dropped 10 bases, with 13 bases sitting between them. CDR3 sequence reads: CASSFSGQGSPLHF. Here the CDR3 DNA reads TGTGCCAGCAGTTTTTCAGGGCAAGGCTCACCCCTCCACTTT.

This sequence joins TRBV7-9 and TRBJ2-7, with D hard to call. The length of the CDR3 is 14 residues. V was pared by 5 bases and J by 3 bases, with 14 bases between. CDR1 SEHNR and CDR2 FQNEAQ come from the germline V gene (reference sequence). CDR3 residues: CASSPSGPYYEQYF. CDR3 bases: TGTGCCAGCAGCCCGAGTGGACCGTACTACGAGCAGTACTTC.

V usage is TRBV6-1 and J usage is TRBJ2-2; possible D gene TRBD1, 6 bases. The CDR3 is made up of 13 amino acids. Germline CDR1 reads MNHNS; CDR2 reads SASEGT. Trimming cost V 8 bases and J 7 bases, with 14 bases left between them. In DNA form, the CDR3 reads TGTGCCAGCGGTCCAGGGGTTGTCGGGGAGCTGTTTTTT. Protein product: CASGPGVVGELFF.

Concerning this clonotype itself: The junction departs from germline at one end; a sequencing error may be responsible. The chain is built from TRBV20-1 and TRBJ2-1; 12 positions match TRBD2. From germline, CDR1 is DFQATT and CDR2 SNEGSKA (reference sequence). CDR3 length equals 11 residues. DNA of the CDR3: TGCAGTGCGTACCTAGCGGGAGGGAACGACTTC. Amino acids: CSAYLAGGNDF.

This clonotype has ten or more counts. The chain is built from TRBV7-9 and TRBJ2-7, with D perhaps TRBD1 (5 bases). V was trimmed by 2 bases and J by 0 bases, leaving 14 bases between them. The CDR3 loop spans 16 amino acids. The germline gives CDR1 SEHNR, CDR2 FQNEAQ (reference sequence). For the CDR3, the DNA is TGTGCCAGCAGCTTACCCCCGGGCAGGGACTCCTACGAGCAGTACTTC. Its protein is CASSLPPGRDSYEQYF.

This clonotype was picked up many times. The chain couples TRBV4-3 to TRBJ2-7; 10 bases agree with TRBD1. Germline CDR1 is LGHNA and CDR2 is YSLEER. Germline trimming cut 1 base from V and 6 bases from J; bases unmatched to any gene: 9. The CDR3 is 16 amino acids. DNA of the CDR3: TGCGCCAGCAGCCAAGGGCGGGGACAGGGGAGGGGCGAGCAGTACTTC. It encodes CASSQGRGQGRGEQYF.

This clonotype was counted only a few times. This sequence joins TRBV7-9 and TRBJ2-1; 15 nucleotides line up with TRBD2. The CDR3 runs to 19 residues. Looked up from germline, CDR1 is SEHNR and CDR2 is FQNEAQ (reference sequence). V lost 2 bases to trimming and J lost 8 bases; unmatched junction nucleotides: 13. This chain's CDR3 is CASSLFWTSGRASSDEQFF. The CDR3 DNA reads TGTGCCAGCAGCTTATTCTGGACTAGCGGGAGGGCCAGTAGTGATGAGCAGTTCTTC.

This clonotype was found many times. V and J are TRBV6-1 and TRBJ1-1, with D possibly TRBD1 on 5 matching bases. The V end was cut by 5 bases, the J end by 11 bases, with 24 bases between. CDR3 length: 15 residues. Per germline, CDR1 MNHNS and CDR2 SASEGT. The CDR3 nucleotides read TGTGCCAGCAGTACGCCCTCGTCGACAGCGGTGAGGGCTTTCTTT. It is translated as CASSTPSSTAVRAFF.

There are many counts of this clonotype. The chain is built from TRBV20-1 and TRBJ2-7; TRBD2 matches at 7 bases. Trimming removed 5 bases from V and 2 bases from J; junction bases left unmatched: 3. This CDR3 comprises 12 residues. The V gene's germline CDR1 is DFQATT and CDR2 SNEGSKA (reference sequence). In DNA form, the CDR3 reads TGCAGTGCTGCTAGCGGCCCCTACGAGCAGTACTTC. Translating gives CSAASGPYEQYF.

This clonotype was recorded many times. The chain uses TRBV20-1 and TRBJ1-1; possibly TRBD1 for D (5 bases). The CDR3 consists of 11 residues. The V end lost 7 bases, the J end lost 7 bases, and 13 bases lay between the germline ends. The germline V gene has CDR1 DFQATT and CDR2 SNEGSKA (reference sequence). CDR3 protein: CSGRRGGEAFF. In DNA form, the CDR3 reads TGCAGTGGCCGGAGGGGTGGTGAAGCTTTCTTT.

This clonotype has a count of ten or more. CDR3 region: CASSLRRTASTDTQYF. The CDR3, as DNA: TGTGCCAGCAGCTTACGGAGAACGGCTAGCACAGATACGCAGTATTTT. V gene TRBV7-9 combines with J gene TRBJ2-3; D is uncertain. The V end lost 2 bases, the J end lost 0 bases, and 12 bases lay between the germline ends. Looked up from germline, CDR1 is SEHNR and CDR2 is FQNEAQ (reference sequence). The CDR3 consists of 16 residues.

This clonotype was recorded a few times. V and J are TRBV10-3 and TRBJ1-6; unclear D gene. Germline CDR1 is ENHRY and CDR2 is SYGVKD. The ends were cut back, 3 bases at V and 8 bases at J, with 14 bases in the middle. This CDR3 contains 15 residues. CDR3: CAISDRVPAHSPLHF. The CDR3 bases are TGTGCCATCAGTGATAGGGTCCCAGCCCATTCACCCCTCCACTTT.

The table lists this clonotype with many counts. The chain couples TRBV21-1 to TRBJ2-1; the listed D gene, TRBD1, was not tested against the DNA. TRBV21-1 is labeled a pseudogene. The CDR3 is 16 amino acids. The CDR3 DNA follows: TGTGCCAGCAGCAATGTGACAGGGGGCTCCTACAATGAGCAGTTCTTC. It encodes CASSNVTGGSYNEQFF.

This clonotype occurred many times. This chain uses TRBV19 with TRBJ1-1; D remains unclear. Germline CDR1 LNHDA, CDR2 SQIVND (reference sequence). The V gene lost 1 base and the J gene lost 3 bases, with 6 bases spanning the gap. This CDR3 region has 13 residues. As DNA, the CDR3 is TGTGCCAGTAGTATAGGGGCGGACACTGAAGCTTTCTTT. Protein product: CASSIGADTEAFF.

This clonotype was recorded many times. This chain connects TRBV7-2 to TRBJ1-1; 8 bases are shared with TRBD1. The CDR3 is made up of 13 amino acids. The germline V gene has CDR1 SGHTA and CDR2 FQGNSA. Germline trimming cut 6 bases from V and 7 bases from J; bases unmatched to any gene: 7. CDR3 protein: CASRQGAGGEAFF. The DNA of the CDR3 is TGTGCCAGCAGGCAGGGGGCGGGAGGTGAAGCTTTCTTT. Variable domain in full (rest from reference TRBV7-2 and TRBJ1-1): GAGVSQSPSNKVTEKGKDVELRCDPISGHTALYWYRQSLGQGLEFLIYFQGNSAPDKSGLPSDRFSAERTGGSVSTLTIQRTQQEDSAVYLCASRQGAGGEAFFGQGTRLTVV.

In this sample, this clonotype turned up many times. The chain links TRBV13 to TRBJ2-3; D gene unclear. The CDR3 totals 13 residues. V lost 3 bases and J 0 bases, leaving 4 bases between the germline ends. The germline gives CDR1 PRHDT, CDR2 FYEKMQ (reference sequence). In nucleotides, the CDR3 is TGTGCCAGCAGCTTCGAGAGCACAGATACGCAGTATTTT. It codes for CASSFESTDTQYF.

Only a few counts were recorded for this clonotype. The chain links TRBV19 to TRBJ1-2, with D hard to call. This CDR3 spans 15 amino acids. Germline CDR1 and CDR2: LNHDA and SQIVND (reference sequence). V lost 5 bases and J lost 4, with 17 bases in between. In nucleotides, the CDR3 is TGTGCCAGTAGTGCTGCCGGTAGGGCCCTCTATGGCTACACCTTC. Residues: CASSAAGRALYGYTF.

There are many counts of this clonotype. The V gene is TRBV7-9, the J gene TRBJ2-7, with D possibly being TRBD2 (5 bases). The germline CDR1 and CDR2 sequences are SEHNR and FQNEAQ (reference sequence). The CDR3 covers 14 residues. Deletions cut 5 bases from V and 5 bases from J, with 16 bases between. The CDR3 spells CASSQLERVDEQYF. The CDR3 region has the DNA TGTGCCAGCAGCCAACTAGAACGGGTGGACGAGCAGTACTTC.